Below are 3 T cell receptor beta chains sequenced from a single sample in a study of blood T cell repertoires in COVID-19 (dated by TCRdb to about 2020). The library relied on the immunoSEQ multiplex PCR assay. TCRdb re-hosts the immuneACCESS table, in-frame sequences only. Its copies lack some clones; in the studies checked, an unresolved V gene accounts for under half of them, and the cause for the rest is not known. This sample is represented by hundreds of thousands of clones; around 80% of them were singletons. The top ten clonotypes cover over 4% of the sample. Source material: PBMCs or T cells enriched from blood (not recorded which). These TCRs come from a man in his forties or fifties who had been exposed to COVID-19.

The rearrangement links TRBV5-6 to TRBJ1-2; D might be TRBD1 (6 bases). Trimming took 2 bases from V and 6 from J, leaving 14 bases between them. The length of the CDR3 is 14 residues. Germline V CDR1 and CDR2: SGHDT, YYEEEE. CDR3 residues: CASSFVRGSNGYTF. The CDR3 DNA reads TGTGCCAGCAGCTTCGTCAGGGGATCGAATGGCTACACCTTC.

V is TRBV7-9 and J is TRBJ2-1, with TRBD2 identical over 14 bases. The junction had 7 bases not matched to a gene; V was cut back by 5 bases and J by 7 bases. The CDR3 runs 16 residues. Germline V CDR1 and CDR2: SEHNR, FQNEAQ (reference sequence). This chain's CDR3 is CASSRRGLAGVNEQFF. CDR3 DNA sequence: TGTGCCAGCAGCCGCAGGGGACTAGCGGGAGTAAATGAGCAGTTCTTC.

The rearrangement joins TRBV29-1 to TRBJ1-4; D is possibly TRBD1 (6 bases). Trimming pared 4 bases from V and 8 bases from J, leaving 14 bases between. The V gene's germline CDR1 is SQVTM and CDR2 ANQGSEA. The CDR3 runs 13 residues. Written as DNA, the CDR3 is TGCAGCGTTGTGTGGGGGCAGCGGGAAAAACTGTTTTTT. This sequence encodes CSVVWGQREKLFF.